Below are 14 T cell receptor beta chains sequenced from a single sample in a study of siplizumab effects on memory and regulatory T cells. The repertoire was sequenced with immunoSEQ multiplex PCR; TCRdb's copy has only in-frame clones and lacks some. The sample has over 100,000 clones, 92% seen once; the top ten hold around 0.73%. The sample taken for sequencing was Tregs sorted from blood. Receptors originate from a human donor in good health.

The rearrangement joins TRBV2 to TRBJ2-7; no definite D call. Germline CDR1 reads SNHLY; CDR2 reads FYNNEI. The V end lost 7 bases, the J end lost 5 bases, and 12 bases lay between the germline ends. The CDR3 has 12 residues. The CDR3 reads CASNPEFDEQYF. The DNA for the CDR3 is TGTGCCAGCAACCCGGAGTTTGACGAGCAGTACTTC.

The CDR3 here is CASSQGGTSGRMETQYF. The CDR3 DNA reads TGCGCCAGCAGCCAAGGTGGGACTAGCGGGAGAATGGAGACCCAGTACTTC. The rearrangement uses TRBV4-1 and TRBJ2-5, with 14 bases identical to TRBD2. Germline V CDR1 and CDR2: MGHRA, YSYEKL. CDR3 size: 17 residues. The J segment lost 5 bases and the V segment lost 1 base, leaving 6 bases of the junction unmatched.

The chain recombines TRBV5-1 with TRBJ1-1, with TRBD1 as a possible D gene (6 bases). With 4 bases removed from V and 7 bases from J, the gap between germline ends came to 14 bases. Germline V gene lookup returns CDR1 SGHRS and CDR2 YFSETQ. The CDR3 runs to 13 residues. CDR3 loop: CASSGTGSIEAFF. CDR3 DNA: TGCGCCAGCAGCGGAACAGGGAGTATTGAAGCTTTCTTT.

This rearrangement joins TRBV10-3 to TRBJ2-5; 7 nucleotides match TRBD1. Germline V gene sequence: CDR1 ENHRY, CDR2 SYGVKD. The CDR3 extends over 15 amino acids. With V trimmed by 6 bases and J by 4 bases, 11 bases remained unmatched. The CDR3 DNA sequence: TGTGCCATCAGCCTGACAGGGCAGAAGGGAGAGACCCAGTACTTC. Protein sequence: CAISLTGQKGETQYF.

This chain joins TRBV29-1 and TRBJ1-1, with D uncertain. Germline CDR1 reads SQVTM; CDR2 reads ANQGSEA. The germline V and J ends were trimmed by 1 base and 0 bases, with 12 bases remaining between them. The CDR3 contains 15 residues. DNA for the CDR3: TGCAGCGTTGAAGGTTTAGGTGGGGTGAACACTGAAGCTTTCTTT. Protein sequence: CSVEGLGGVNTEAFF.

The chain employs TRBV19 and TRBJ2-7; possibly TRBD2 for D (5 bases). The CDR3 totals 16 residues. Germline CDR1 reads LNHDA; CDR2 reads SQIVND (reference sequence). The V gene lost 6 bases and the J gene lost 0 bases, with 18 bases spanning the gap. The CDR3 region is CASSPLLISASYEQYF. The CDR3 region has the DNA TGTGCCAGTAGCCCCCTTTTAATTAGCGCCTCCTACGAGCAGTACTTC.

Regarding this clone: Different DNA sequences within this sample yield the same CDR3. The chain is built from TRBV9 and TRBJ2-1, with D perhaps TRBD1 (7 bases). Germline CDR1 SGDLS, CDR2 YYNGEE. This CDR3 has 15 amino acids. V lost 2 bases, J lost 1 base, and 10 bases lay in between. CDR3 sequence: CASSVAGGSYNEQFF. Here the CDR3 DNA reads TGTGCCAGCAGCGTTGCAGGGGGGTCCTACAATGAGCAGTTCTTC.

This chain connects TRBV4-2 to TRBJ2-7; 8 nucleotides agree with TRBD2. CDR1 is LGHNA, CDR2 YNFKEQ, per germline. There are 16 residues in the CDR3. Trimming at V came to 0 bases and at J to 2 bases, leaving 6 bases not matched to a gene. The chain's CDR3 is CASSQEGLAGAYEQYF. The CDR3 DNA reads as TGTGCCAGCAGCCAAGAGGGGCTAGCGGGCGCCTACGAGCAGTACTTC.

CDR3 in amino acids: CAISGERTGAADYGYTF. As DNA, the CDR3 is TGTGCCATCAGTGGGGAAAGAACAGGCGCGGCGGATTATGGCTACACCTTC. V and J are TRBV10-3 and TRBJ1-2, with a possible D match to TRBD1 (5 bases). Germline V gives CDR1 ENHRY, CDR2 SYGVKD. There are 17 residues in the CDR3. V gave up 4 bases and J gave up 5 bases, with 23 bases separating them.

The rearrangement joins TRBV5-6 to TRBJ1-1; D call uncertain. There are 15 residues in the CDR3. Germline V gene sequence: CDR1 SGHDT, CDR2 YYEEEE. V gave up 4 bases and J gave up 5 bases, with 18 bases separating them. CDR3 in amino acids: CASSGGIAFWTEAFF. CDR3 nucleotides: TGTGCCAGCAGCGGCGGGATCGCCTTTTGGACTGAAGCTTTCTTT.

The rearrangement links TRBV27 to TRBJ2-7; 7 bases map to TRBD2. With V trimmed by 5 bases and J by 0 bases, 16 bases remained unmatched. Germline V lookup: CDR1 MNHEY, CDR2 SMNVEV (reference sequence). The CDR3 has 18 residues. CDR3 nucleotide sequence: TGTGCCAGCAGTCCCCAGCAGCTCACTAGCGACTACTCCTACGAGCAGTACTTC. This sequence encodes CASSPQQLTSDYSYEQYF.

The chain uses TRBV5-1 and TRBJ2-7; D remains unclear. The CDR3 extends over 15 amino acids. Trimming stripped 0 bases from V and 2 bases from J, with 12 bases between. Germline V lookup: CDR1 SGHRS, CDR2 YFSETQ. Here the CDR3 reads CASSLAWAVTYEQYF. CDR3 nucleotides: TGCGCCAGCAGCTTGGCCTGGGCGGTTACCTACGAGCAGTACTTC.

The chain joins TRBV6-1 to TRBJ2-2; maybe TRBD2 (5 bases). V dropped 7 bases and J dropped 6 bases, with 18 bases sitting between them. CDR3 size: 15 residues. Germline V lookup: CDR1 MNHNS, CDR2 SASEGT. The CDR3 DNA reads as TGTGCCAGCACCCCGTCGGGGTATAACGCCGGGGAGCTGTTTTTT. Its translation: CASTPSGYNAGELFF.

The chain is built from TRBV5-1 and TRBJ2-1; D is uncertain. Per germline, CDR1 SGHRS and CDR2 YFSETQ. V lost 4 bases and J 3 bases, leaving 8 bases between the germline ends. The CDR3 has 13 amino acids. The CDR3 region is CASSGYYYNEQFF. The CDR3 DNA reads TGCGCCAGCAGCGGATATTACTACAATGAGCAGTTCTTC. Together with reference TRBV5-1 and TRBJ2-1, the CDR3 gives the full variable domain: KAGVTQTPRYLIKTRGQQVTLSCSPISGHRSVSWYQQTPGQGLQFLFEYFSETQRNKGNFPGRFSGRQFSNSRSEMNVSTLELGDSALYLCASSGYYYNEQFFGPGTRLTVL.